A single sample is the source of the 20 T cell receptor beta chains below, sequenced in a study of graft-versus-host responses after intestinal transplantation. Some clones are missing from TCRdb's copy, which holds only in-frame ones; the method was immunoSEQ multiplex PCR. The table records fewer than 20,000 clones, 80% of them present only once. Investigators treated the graft tissue so that it released intraepithelial and lamina propria lymphocytes. Source: ileum tissue, taken roughly 98 days after intestinal transplant. The receptors shown here come from a human patient who received an intestinal transplant, so some T cells may come from the graft donor.

This clone was found a few times. This chain joins TRBV19 and TRBJ2-2; 8 bases match TRBD1. Germline V gene sequence: CDR1 LNHDA, CDR2 SQIVND (reference sequence). The CDR3 is 15 amino acids. Unmatched junction bases numbered 7, after V lost 6 bases and J lost 4 bases. CDR3 region: CASRKDRESTGELFF. In nucleotides, the CDR3 is TGTGCCAGTAGAAAGGACAGGGAGAGCACCGGGGAGCTGTTTTTT.

The chain carries TRBV7-2 and TRBJ1-4; 10 positions agree with TRBD1. This CDR3 has 14 residues. Germline assignment: CDR1 SGHTA and CDR2 FQGNSA. The V and J ends lost 3 bases and 5 bases, in that order; junction bases with no gene match: 0. The CDR3 loop reads CASSLTGGNEKLFF. The CDR3 DNA reads TGTGCCAGCAGCTTGACAGGGGGCAATGAAAAACTGTTTTTT.

The chain joins TRBV27 to TRBJ1-4, with D possibly TRBD1 on 5 matching bases. Trimming took 6 bases from V and 6 from J, leaving 11 bases between them. The V gene's germline CDR1 is MNHEY and CDR2 SMNVEV (reference sequence). This CDR3 spans 13 amino acids. As DNA, the CDR3 is TGTGCCAGCAGCCATGGCAGGGATGAAAAACTGTTTTTT. This encodes CASSHGRDEKLFF.

The J gene is TRBJ2-5, the V gene TRBV4-1; D gene unclear. V was pared by 4 bases and J by 0 bases, with 15 bases between. This CDR3 region has 16 residues. In germline, CDR1 is MGHRA, CDR2 YSYEKL. The CDR3 protein is CASSPLGRWYQETQYF. In DNA form, the CDR3 reads TGCGCCAGCAGCCCGCTCGGACGGTGGTACCAAGAGACCCAGTACTTC.

The chain recombines TRBV27 with TRBJ2-1; no clear D. Trimming stripped 3 bases from V and 0 bases from J, with 12 bases between. From germline, CDR1 is MNHEY and CDR2 SMNVEV (reference sequence). The CDR3 has 16 residues. CDR3 amino acids: CASSLVGFSSYNEQFF. The DNA for the CDR3 is TGTGCCAGCAGTTTGGTGGGGTTCAGCTCCTACAATGAGCAGTTCTTC.

This chain connects TRBV7-8 to TRBJ1-2; D remains unclear. CDR1 SGHVS and CDR2 FQNEAQ come from the germline V gene. This CDR3 contains 14 residues. V dropped 3 bases and J dropped 6 bases, with 14 bases sitting between them. CDR3 region: CASSFFGIIDGYTF. The CDR3 DNA reads TGTGCCAGCAGCTTCTTCGGGATCATAGATGGCTACACCTTC.

A few counts support this clone. The chain recombines TRBV18 with TRBJ1-5; TRBD1 matches at 10 bases. The CDR3 loop spans 17 amino acids. Unmatched junction bases numbered 5, after V lost 3 bases and J lost 0 bases. The germline V gene has CDR1 KGHSH and CDR2 LQKENI. CDR3: CASSPETGGDSNQPQHF. CDR3 in DNA: TGTGCCAGCTCACCGGAGACAGGGGGCGATAGCAATCAGCCCCAGCATTTT. Full variable domain (missing parts from reference TRBV18 and TRBJ1-5): NAGVMQNPRHLVRRRGQEARLRCSPMKGHSHVYWYRQLPEEGLKFMVYLQKENIIDESGMPKERFSAEFPKEGPSILRIQQVVRGDSAAYFCASSPETGGDSNQPQHFGDGTRLSIL.

This clone was observed a single time. This chain joins TRBV11-1 and TRBJ1-2; D is ambiguous. Germline V lookup: CDR1 SGHAT, CDR2 FQDESV (reference sequence). This CDR3 spans 14 amino acids. The ends were cut back, 2 bases at V and 9 bases at J, with 16 bases in the middle. The CDR3: CASSLRNSFPSYTF. Here the CDR3 DNA reads TGTGCCAGCAGCTTACGAAACAGCTTCCCAAGCTACACCTTC.

The chain is built from TRBV7-9 and TRBJ2-1, with D uncertain. From germline, CDR1 is SEHNR and CDR2 FQNEAQ (reference sequence). The V end was cut by 3 bases, the J end by 2 bases, with 8 bases between. There are 14 residues in the CDR3. CDR3 in DNA: TGTGCCAGCAGCTTGCACGCCCCCTACAATGAGCAGTTCTTC. It encodes CASSLHAPYNEQFF.

On this clone: The DNA is omitted, as the CDR3 cannot be located on it reliably, and the CDR3 follows TCRdb's listing. The chain is built from TRBV28 and TRBJ1-3. The CDR3 has 18 residues if both end residues are counted. From germline, CDR1 is MDHEN and CDR2 SYDVKM. The CDR3 sequence: CASSRTFGPGNSGNTIYF.

The rearrangement uses TRBV7-9 and TRBJ2-1; 9 nucleotides line up with TRBD2. The trim removed 1 base at V and 3 bases at J, leaving 1 base unmatched. There are 15 residues in the CDR3. Germline V gene lookup returns CDR1 SEHNR and CDR2 FQNEAQ (reference sequence). The CDR3 sequence is CASSLGTSVYNEQFF. CDR3 DNA: TGTGCCAGCAGCTTAGGGACTAGCGTCTACAATGAGCAGTTCTTC.

CDR3 residues: CASSLTDRADIQYF. The CDR3 nucleotides read TGTGCCAGCAGCTTGACGGACAGGGCGGACATTCAGTACTTC. This rearrangement joins TRBV5-6 to TRBJ2-4, with 8 bases that match TRBD1. CDR3 length equals 14 residues. J gave up 8 bases and V 1 base, and 5 bases lay outside the gene matches. Germline-derived CDR1 and CDR2 are SGHDT and YYEEEE.

The V call is TRBV28, the J call TRBJ2-5; D might be TRBD1 or TRBD2, each matching 5 bases. Trimming removed 2 bases at V and 3 bases at J, with 7 bases between. The germline V gene has CDR1 MDHEN and CDR2 SYDVKM. This CDR3 has 13 amino acids. The CDR3 here is CASSLGGEETQYF. As DNA, the CDR3 is TGTGCCAGCAGTTTAGGGGGAGAAGAGACCCAGTACTTC.

The J gene is TRBJ1-2, the V gene TRBV5-1; D not resolved. This CDR3 has 15 amino acids. CDR1 SGHRS and CDR2 YFSETQ come from the germline V gene. V lost 0 bases to trimming and J lost 0 bases, with 9 bases between them. CDR3 residues: CASSLGRGTNYGYTF. As DNA, the CDR3 is TGCGCCAGCAGCTTGGGTCGGGGTACTAACTATGGCTACACCTTC.

This clone was recorded a few times. In DNA form, the CDR3 reads TGCGCCAGCAGCCCGCAGCAAGCGGGAGTACGAATACTAGGCAATGAGCAGTTCTTC. As protein: CASSPQQAGVRILGNEQFF. The chain has TRBV4-1 and TRBJ2-1, with 8 bases fitting TRBD2. Trimming at V came to 4 bases and at J to 6 bases, leaving 20 bases not matched to a gene. This CDR3 has 19 residues. CDR1 and CDR2 (germline): MGHRA, YSYEKL.

The chain combines TRBV19 with TRBJ1-1, with a tentative D call TRBD1 (6 bases). Deletions cut 1 base from V and 0 bases from J, with 6 bases between. Germline CDR1 is LNHDA and CDR2 is SQIVND (reference sequence). This CDR3 region has 14 residues. The CDR3 spells CASSIGQVNTEAFF. In nucleotides, the CDR3 is TGTGCCAGTAGTATAGGACAGGTGAACACTGAAGCTTTCTTT.

This clone was seen only a few times. The rearrangement joins TRBV4-1 to TRBJ1-3; 8 nucleotides match TRBD1. V lost 3 bases, J lost 4 bases, and 11 bases stayed unmatched. The CDR3 extends over 17 amino acids. The germline gives CDR1 MGHRA, CDR2 YSYEKL. The chain's CDR3 is CASSQPIRGPLGNTIYF. The CDR3 DNA sequence: TGCGCCAGCAGCCAGCCCATCAGGGGGCCGCTCGGAAACACCATATATTTT.

The chain links TRBV4-1 to TRBJ1-6; 7 bases agree with TRBD1. Germline CDR1 is MGHRA and CDR2 is YSYEKL. The CDR3 totals 17 residues. With 0 bases clipped from V and 5 bases from J, the junction kept 7 bases outside the gene matches. CDR3 loop: CASSQETGSVDNSPLHF. For the CDR3, the DNA is TGCGCCAGCAGCCAAGAGACAGGGAGCGTTGATAATTCACCCCTCCACTTT.

The chain recombines TRBV7-3 with TRBJ1-1; D is unresolved. Germline CDR1 reads SGHTA; CDR2 reads FQGTGA. Trimming shortened V by 2 bases and J by 1 base, and 8 bases separated the two germline ends. This CDR3 is built from 14 residues. The CDR3 here is CASSLVGPNTEAFF. For the CDR3, the DNA is TGTGCCAGCAGCTTAGTGGGCCCGAACACTGAAGCTTTCTTT.

The chain has TRBV18 and TRBJ1-2; 9 bases match TRBD1. Looked up from germline, CDR1 is KGHSH and CDR2 is LQKENI. The CDR3 spans 17 residues. Trimming took 0 bases from V and 4 from J; bases not matched to a gene: 9. CDR3 nucleotide sequence: TGTGCCAGCTCACCACCGTATACAGGGGGCCTCACCTATGGCTACACCTTC. Translating it yields CASSPPYTGGLTYGYTF. Full variable domain (missing parts from reference TRBV18 and TRBJ1-2): NAGVMQNPRHLVRRRGQEARLRCSPMKGHSHVYWYRQLPEEGLKFMVYLQKENIIDESGMPKERFSAEFPKEGPSILRIQQVVRGDSAAYFCASSPPYTGGLTYGYTFGSGTRLTVV.